This is a list of T cell receptor beta chains from one sample in a study of circulating CD8 cells and anti-PD-1 response in melanoma. TCRdb fed the reads into MiXCR, producing one record per CDR3 protein. The profile shows over 450 distinct CDR3 sequences, 8% to 9.5% of them singletons. This material consisted of CD8+ T cells from PBMCs, taken at baseline or after one month of anti-PD-1 therapy (not recorded which). The receptors were gathered from a human donor with melanoma. Both conserved end residues are part of each CDR3. A D gene is named only where the DNA matches it firmly. The size of a clone is reported for some rows only, either as once, few or many, or as a class for expanded clones.

j_call: TRBJ2-7
clone_size: medium-sized
d_call: NA
v_call: TRBV28
cdr3_length: 13
cdr3_aa: CASSFGDAYEQYF
cdr3_nt: TGTGCCAGCAGTTTTGGAGACGCCTACGAGCAGTACTTC

j_call: TRBJ1-2
clone_size: NA
d_call: NA
v_call: TRBV29-1
cdr3_length: 13
cdr3_aa: CSVGVQDNYGYTF
cdr3_nt: TGCAGCGTTGGGGTCCAGGATAACTATGGCTACACCTTC

j_call: TRBJ2-7
clone_size: large
d_call: NA
v_call: TRBV25-1
cdr3_length: 14
cdr3_aa: CASSSRRGNNEQYF
cdr3_nt: TGTGCCAGCAGTTCAAGGAGAGGGAACAACGAGCAGTACTTC

j_call: TRBJ1-1
clone_size: large
d_call: NA
v_call: TRBV14
cdr3_length: 16
cdr3_aa: CASSQEGPGMNTEAFF
cdr3_nt: TGTGCCAGCAGCCAAGAAGGTCCAGGAATGAACACTGAAGCTTTCTTT

j_call: TRBJ2-1
clone_size: large
d_call: NA
v_call: TRBV28
cdr3_length: 16
cdr3_aa: CASSPSEEGTYNEQFF
cdr3_nt: TGTGCCAGCAGTCCGTCTGAGGAGGGGACCTACAATGAGCAGTTCTTC

j_call: TRBJ2-2
clone_size: large
d_call: NA
v_call: TRBV5-5
cdr3_length: 19
cdr3_aa: CASSFSVGEEDANTGELFF
cdr3_nt: TGTGCCAGCAGCTTCTCGGTCGGGGAGGAGGACGCGAACACCGGGGAGCTGTTTTTT

j_call: TRBJ1-6
clone_size: large
d_call: NA
v_call: TRBV7-2
cdr3_length: 15
cdr3_aa: CASSPAVSYNSPLHF
cdr3_nt: TGTGCCAGCAGCCCGGCCGTCTCCTATAATTCACCCCTCCACTTT

j_call: TRBJ2-1
clone_size: large
d_call: TRBD1
v_call: TRBV7-2
cdr3_length: 21
cdr3_aa: CASSTGQGDWREGREYNEQFF
cdr3_nt: TGTGCCAGCAGCACGGGACAGGGGGATTGGCGGGAGGGCCGGGAGTACAATGAGCAGTTCTTC

j_call: TRBJ2-3
clone_size: large
d_call: TRBD2
v_call: TRBV14
cdr3_length: 17
cdr3_aa: CASSQGVGAAGADTQYF
cdr3_nt: TGTGCCAGCAGCCAAGGGGTCGGTGCAGCGGGAGCGGATACGCAGTATTTT

j_call: TRBJ2-7
clone_size: medium-sized
d_call: NA
v_call: TRBV6-5
cdr3_length: 14
cdr3_aa: CASSYGGAGYEQYF
cdr3_nt: TGTGCCAGCAGTTACGGGGGGGCAGGGTACGAGCAGTACTTC

j_call: TRBJ2-7
clone_size: large
d_call: NA
v_call: TRBV20-1
cdr3_length: 18
cdr3_aa: CSARDPTSGSSTVYEQYF
cdr3_nt: TGCAGTGCTAGAGACCCGACATCGGGTTCTAGCACCGTCTACGAGCAGTACTTC

j_call: TRBJ2-2
clone_size: large
d_call: TRBD1
v_call: TRBV28
cdr3_length: 15
cdr3_aa: CASSSRDRVGGELFF
cdr3_nt: TGTGCCAGCAGTTCCAGGGACAGGGTTGGCGGGGAGCTGTTTTTT

j_call: TRBJ2-2
clone_size: large
d_call: NA
v_call: TRBV28
cdr3_length: 14
cdr3_aa: CASSFLSGPGELFF
cdr3_nt: TGTGCCAGCAGTTTTTTGTCCGGTCCCGGGGAGCTGTTTTTT

j_call: TRBJ2-7
clone_size: large
d_call: NA
v_call: TRBV7-2
cdr3_length: 11
cdr3_aa: CASSLTYEQYF
cdr3_nt: TGTGCCAGCAGCCTAACCTACGAGCAGTACTTC

j_call: TRBJ2-1
clone_size: NA
d_call: TRBD2
v_call: TRBV19
cdr3_length: 18
cdr3_aa: CASSISGLAGGPENEQFF
cdr3_nt: TGTGCCAGTAGTATTTCAGGACTAGCGGGGGGGCCGGAAAATGAGCAGTTCTTC

j_call: TRBJ2-7
clone_size: medium-sized
d_call: NA
v_call: TRBV19
cdr3_length: 16
cdr3_aa: CASNIPETAATYEQYF
cdr3_nt: TGTGCCAGTAACATCCCCGAAACAGCGGCAACCTACGAGCAGTACTTC

j_call: TRBJ2-3
clone_size: medium-sized
d_call: NA
v_call: TRBV28
cdr3_length: 12
cdr3_aa: CASSLTHDTQYF
cdr3_nt: TGTGCCAGCAGTCTAACCCACGATACGCAGTATTTT

j_call: TRBJ1-2
clone_size: large
d_call: NA
v_call: TRBV2
cdr3_length: 14
cdr3_aa: CASSKTGANYGYTF
cdr3_nt: TGTGCCAGCAGTAAGACAGGAGCTAACTATGGCTACACCTTC

j_call: TRBJ1-1
clone_size: large
d_call: NA
v_call: TRBV28
cdr3_length: 13
cdr3_aa: CASRIGETTEAFF
cdr3_nt: TGTGCCAGCAGGATTGGGGAAACCACTGAAGCTTTCTTT

j_call: TRBJ2-1
clone_size: large
d_call: TRBD2
v_call: TRBV28
cdr3_length: 16
cdr3_aa: CASSSLTSGGHNEQFF
cdr3_nt: TGTGCCAGCAGTTCCCTTACTAGCGGGGGACACAATGAGCAGTTCTTC

j_call: TRBJ2-2
clone_size: few
d_call: NA
v_call: TRBV29-1
cdr3_length: 12
cdr3_aa: CSVGSGAGELFF
cdr3_nt: TGCAGCGTTGGGAGTGGGGCCGGGGAGCTGTTTTTT

j_call: TRBJ2-3
clone_size: few
d_call: TRBD1
v_call: TRBV19
cdr3_length: 14
cdr3_aa: CASRRDRSTDTQYF
cdr3_nt: TGTGCCAGTAGGAGGGACAGGTCCACAGATACGCAGTATTTT

j_call: TRBJ2-7
clone_size: large
d_call: NA
v_call: TRBV2
cdr3_length: 12
cdr3_aa: CASSDFPDEQYF
cdr3_nt: TGTGCCAGCAGTGATTTCCCTGACGAGCAGTACTTC

j_call: TRBJ2-7
clone_size: large
d_call: NA
v_call: TRBV19
cdr3_length: 14
cdr3_aa: CASSMEGSSYEQYF
cdr3_nt: TGTGCCAGTAGTATGGAGGGAAGCTCCTACGAGCAGTACTTC

j_call: TRBJ2-7
clone_size: large
d_call: TRBD2
v_call: TRBV28
cdr3_length: 15
cdr3_aa: CASSSSWRETYEQYF
cdr3_nt: TGTGCCAGCAGTTCCTCCTGGCGGGAGACGTACGAGCAGTACTTC

j_call: TRBJ2-4
clone_size: medium-sized
d_call: NA
v_call: TRBV20-1
cdr3_length: 14
cdr3_aa: CSARAQGPKNIQYF
cdr3_nt: TGCAGTGCTAGGGCACAGGGTCCCAAAAACATTCAGTACTTC

j_call: TRBJ2-7
clone_size: large
d_call: TRBD2
v_call: TRBV2
cdr3_length: 15
cdr3_aa: CASSDRQREGDEQYF
cdr3_nt: TGTGCCAGCAGTGATCGTCAGCGGGAGGGCGACGAGCAGTACTTC

j_call: TRBJ2-2
clone_size: NA
d_call: NA
v_call: TRBV28
cdr3_length: 13
cdr3_aa: CASSTLVPGELFF
cdr3_nt: TGTGCCAGCAGTACCCTGGTACCCGGGGAGCTGTTTTTT

j_call: TRBJ2-3
clone_size: large
d_call: NA
v_call: TRBV28
cdr3_length: 11
cdr3_aa: CASLLADTQYF
cdr3_nt: TGTGCCAGCCTCCTCGCAGATACGCAGTATTTT

j_call: TRBJ2-7
clone_size: large
d_call: TRBD2
v_call: TRBV20-1
cdr3_length: 17
cdr3_aa: CSAPGLAGLSYSYEQYF
cdr3_nt: TGCAGTGCCCCGGGACTAGCGGGCCTTTCATACTCCTACGAGCAGTACTTC

j_call: TRBJ1-2
clone_size: large
d_call: NA
v_call: TRBV29-1
cdr3_length: 13
cdr3_aa: CSVEARDTGGYTF
cdr3_nt: TGCAGCGTTGAGGCCAGGGACACGGGGGGCTACACCTTC

j_call: TRBJ1-1
clone_size: large
d_call: TRBD1
v_call: TRBV11-1
cdr3_length: 14
cdr3_aa: CASSWTTGDTEAFF
cdr3_nt: TGTGCCAGCAGCTGGACGACAGGGGACACTGAAGCTTTCTTT

j_call: TRBJ2-1
clone_size: large
d_call: NA
v_call: TRBV2
cdr3_length: 15
cdr3_aa: CASSESLGGLYEQFF
cdr3_nt: TGTGCCAGCAGTGAATCGTTGGGGGGTCTCTATGAGCAGTTCTTC

j_call: TRBJ1-5
clone_size: medium-sized
d_call: NA
v_call: TRBV28
cdr3_length: 17
cdr3_aa: CASTVRGDTWGDQPQHF
cdr3_nt: TGTGCCAGCACGGTACGAGGGGATACCTGGGGGGATCAGCCCCAGCATTTT

j_call: TRBJ2-3
clone_size: large
d_call: NA
v_call: TRBV28
cdr3_length: 17
cdr3_aa: CASRVPGPEARTDTQYF
cdr3_nt: TGTGCCAGCAGGGTACCCGGGCCCGAGGCTCGCACAGATACGCAGTATTTT

j_call: TRBJ2-3
clone_size: large
d_call: NA
v_call: TRBV2
cdr3_length: 14
cdr3_aa: CASSEGRSTDTQYF
cdr3_nt: TGTGCCAGCAGTGAAGGGCGGAGCACAGATACGCAGTATTTT

j_call: TRBJ2-7
clone_size: large
d_call: TRBD1
v_call: TRBV3-1
cdr3_length: 12
cdr3_aa: CASSPTGHEQYF
cdr3_nt: TGTGCCAGCAGCCCGACAGGGCACGAGCAGTACTTC

j_call: TRBJ2-3
clone_size: NA
d_call: NA
v_call: TRBV28
cdr3_length: 14
cdr3_aa: CASSLLADTDTQYF
cdr3_nt: TGTGCCAGCAGTTTATTAGCAGACACAGATACGCAGTATTTT

j_call: TRBJ2-1
clone_size: medium-sized
d_call: TRBD2
v_call: TRBV29-1
cdr3_length: 12
cdr3_aa: CSVSGTSGEQFF
cdr3_nt: TGCAGCGTTTCCGGGACTAGTGGAGAGCAGTTCTTC

j_call: TRBJ2-7
clone_size: large
d_call: TRBD1
v_call: TRBV25-1
cdr3_length: 17
cdr3_aa: CASSSPVGGQGTYEQYF
cdr3_nt: TGTGCCAGCAGCTCCCCGGTAGGGGGACAGGGCACCTACGAGCAGTACTTC

j_call: TRBJ2-7
clone_size: large
d_call: NA
v_call: TRBV20-1
cdr3_length: 15
cdr3_aa: CSARDLRTHSYEQYF
cdr3_nt: TGCAGTGCTAGAGATCTGCGGACACACTCCTACGAGCAGTACTTC

j_call: TRBJ2-7
clone_size: large
d_call: TRBD2
v_call: TRBV19
cdr3_length: 15
cdr3_aa: CASSWGLAGIYEQYF
cdr3_nt: TGTGCCAGTAGTTGGGGACTAGCGGGGATCTACGAGCAGTACTTC

j_call: TRBJ1-2
clone_size: medium-sized
d_call: NA
v_call: TRBV19
cdr3_length: 12
cdr3_aa: CASNGPLDGYTF
cdr3_nt: TGTGCCAGTAATGGCCCCCTCGATGGCTACACCTTC

j_call: TRBJ2-3
clone_size: few
d_call: NA
v_call: TRBV28
cdr3_length: 14
cdr3_aa: CACSLPGVTDTQYF
cdr3_nt: TGTGCCTGCAGTCTACCGGGAGTGACAGATACGCAGTATTTT

j_call: TRBJ2-5
clone_size: large
d_call: TRBD1
v_call: TRBV7-3
cdr3_length: 20
cdr3_aa: CASSRFPPGQGGSTGETQYF
cdr3_nt: TGTGCCAGCAGCCGATTCCCCCCCGGACAGGGAGGCTCGACGGGAGAGACCCAGTACTTC

j_call: TRBJ1-1
clone_size: large
d_call: NA
v_call: TRBV29-1
cdr3_length: 11
cdr3_aa: CSVEMLTEAFF
cdr3_nt: TGCAGCGTTGAAATGCTCACTGAAGCTTTCTTT

j_call: TRBJ2-3
clone_size: NA
d_call: NA
v_call: TRBV29-1
cdr3_length: 16
cdr3_aa: CSVEDLWQGHTDTQYF
cdr3_nt: TGCAGCGTTGAAGATCTGTGGCAGGGGCACACAGATACGCAGTATTTT

j_call: TRBJ2-7
clone_size: large
d_call: NA
v_call: TRBV6-6
cdr3_length: 14
cdr3_aa: CASSYASAGYEQYF
cdr3_nt: TGTGCCAGCAGTTACGCTAGTGCAGGCTACGAGCAGTACTTC

j_call: TRBJ2-1
clone_size: medium-sized
d_call: TRBD2
v_call: TRBV20-1
cdr3_length: 14
cdr3_aa: CSARRGLDLVEQFF
cdr3_nt: TGCAGTGCTAGAAGGGGACTAGATCTGGTTGAGCAGTTCTTC

j_call: TRBJ2-1
clone_size: medium-sized
d_call: TRBD2
v_call: TRBV12-3/TRBV12-4
cdr3_length: 16
cdr3_aa: CASSLITSGPYNEQFF
cdr3_nt: TGTGCCAGCAGTTTAATAACTAGCGGGCCTTACAATGAGCAGTTCTTC

j_call: TRBJ1-2
clone_size: large
d_call: NA
v_call: TRBV29-1
cdr3_length: 12
cdr3_aa: CSVVTQALGYTF
cdr3_nt: TGCAGCGTTGTGACCCAAGCTTTGGGCTACACCTTC

j_call: TRBJ2-7
clone_size: large
d_call: TRBD1
v_call: TRBV25-1
cdr3_length: 15
cdr3_aa: CASSESPGQGYEQYF
cdr3_nt: TGTGCCAGCAGTGAATCTCCGGGACAGGGTTACGAGCAGTACTTC

j_call: TRBJ2-1
clone_size: large
d_call: NA
v_call: TRBV19
cdr3_length: 15
cdr3_aa: CASSIGASVGNEQFF
cdr3_nt: TGTGCCAGTAGTATCGGGGCATCCGTTGGCAATGAGCAGTTCTTC